Shown below are 14 T cell receptor beta chains from a single sample sequenced in a study of cytomegalovirus exposure and HLA in healthy donors. It was with 60 Vbeta and 13 Jbeta primers that the PCR ran. This table comes from immunoSEQ multiplex PCR, and its TCRdb copy is limited to in-frame clones, with some not included. The repertoire has approximately 130,000 clones, about 78% of them found once; the top ten carry approximately 1.2%. Input material: PBMCs. These receptors came from a man aged 45-65 years in good health and CMV-seronegative.

V is TRBV29-1 and J is TRBJ2-7; tentatively, D is TRBD1 (6 bases). Germline V gene lookup returns CDR1 SQVTM and CDR2 ANQGSEA. The CDR3 is made up of 14 amino acids. V shed 4 bases and J shed 0 bases, with 13 bases lying between them. The CDR3 region has the DNA TGCAGCGTTGTGGGGGACACAAGCTCCTACGAGCAGTACTTC. Translation: CSVVGDTSSYEQYF.

This clone has more than one count but fewer than ten. The chain links TRBV7-9 to TRBJ1-2; D is possibly TRBD1 (5 bases). The length of the CDR3 is 14 residues. V was shortened by 3 bases and J by 8 bases, with 16 bases between the two germline ends. Germline V CDR1 and CDR2: SEHNR, FQNEAQ (reference sequence). The CDR3 sequence: CASSFSSRELGYTF. The CDR3 coding sequence is TGTGCCAGCAGCTTCTCGTCCAGGGAATTGGGCTACACCTTC.

This clone came up many times. V gene TRBV19 combines with J gene TRBJ2-3; 7 bases align to TRBD2. The V gene's germline CDR1 is LNHDA and CDR2 SQIVND (reference sequence). The CDR3 spans 16 residues. The ends lost 5 bases at V and 1 base at J; junction bases unmatched: 9. This CDR3 is CASSLYPSGGTDTQYF. The CDR3, as DNA: TGTGCCAGTAGTCTCTACCCTAGCGGCGGCACAGATACGCAGTATTTT.

In its sample, this clone was seen a few times. The V gene is TRBV28, the J gene TRBJ2-5, with D perhaps matching TRBD1 (6 bases). Germline V gene sequence: CDR1 MDHEN, CDR2 SYDVKM. The CDR3 is 14 residues long. V was trimmed by 2 bases and J by 5 bases, leaving 12 bases between them. CDR3 nucleotides: TGTGCCAGCAGTTTAATACAGGGTGGGGAGACCCAGTACTTC. Its translation is CASSLIQGGETQYF.

The V and J genes are TRBV7-2 and TRBJ2-7, with D possibly matching TRBD2 (7 bases). CDR3 length equals 15 residues. Trimming removed 3 bases at V and 4 bases at J, with 16 bases between. Germline CDR1 and CDR2: SGHTA and FQGNSA. Written as DNA, the CDR3 is TGTGCCAGCAGCTTGGGCGGGGGCTCGGCGTACGAGCAGTACTTC. Translated, it gives CASSLGGGSAYEQYF.

J is TRBJ1-1 and V is TRBV7-9; D perhaps matches TRBD1 (6 bases). Per germline, CDR1 SEHNR and CDR2 FQNEAQ (reference sequence). The CDR3 extends over 14 amino acids. V dropped 5 bases and J dropped 6 bases, with 16 bases sitting between them. The CDR3 DNA follows: TGTGCCAGCAGCCCTGGGGGGGGCGTCGCTGAAGCTTTCTTT. As protein: CASSPGGGVAEAFF. The full variable domain, rest sourced from reference TRBV7-9 and TRBJ1-1, is DTGVSQNPRHKITKRGQNVTFRCDPISEHNRLYWYRQTLGQGPEFLTYFQNEAQLEKSRLLSDRFSAERPKGSFSTLEIQRTEQGDSAMYLCASSPGGGVAEAFFGQGTRLTVV.

The chain links TRBV19 to TRBJ1-2, with D possibly being TRBD1 (5 bases). CDR3 size: 13 residues. Trimming removed 4 bases from V and 1 base from J, with 7 bases in between. Germline CDR1 and CDR2: LNHDA and SQIVND (reference sequence). The CDR3 region is CASSKDSNYGYTF. CDR3 nucleotides: TGTGCCAGTAGTAAAGACAGTAACTATGGCTACACCTTC.

This clone was counted once. The V call is TRBV7-6, the J call TRBJ2-1; D is unresolved. This CDR3 spans 15 amino acids. Deletions cut 2 bases from V and 6 bases from J, with 14 bases between. Germline V gene data show CDR1 as SGHVS and CDR2 as FNYEAQ. The CDR3: CASSLNSLGSNEQFF. CDR3 DNA sequence: TGTGCCAGCAGCTTAAACTCCCTAGGCTCCAATGAGCAGTTCTTC.

The V and J genes are TRBV28 and TRBJ2-5; a weak D match, TRBD1 (5 bases). This CDR3 spans 13 amino acids. Germline V CDR1 and CDR2: MDHEN, SYDVKM. Trimming removed 10 bases from V and 5 bases from J, with 17 bases in between. This CDR3 reads CATQGANGETQYF. The DNA for the CDR3 is TGTGCCACCCAAGGGGCAAATGGGGAGACCCAGTACTTC.

This chain connects TRBV10-1 to TRBJ2-5; D not certain. The DNA end is more similar to TRBJ2-7, so the J call may be wrong. Germline values: CDR1 WNHNN, CDR2 SYGVQD (reference sequence). The CDR3 length is 15 residues. In DNA form, the CDR3 reads TGCGCCACTCCGAGTCATTTAGACAAAACCTACGAGCAGTACTTC. It translates to CATPSHLDKTYEQYF.

J is TRBJ2-7 and V is TRBV27; 7 bases agree with TRBD2. The CDR3 is 15 amino acids. Germline trimming cut 4 bases from V and 2 bases from J; bases unmatched to any gene: 8. CDR1 MNHEY and CDR2 SMNVEV come from the germline V gene (reference sequence). This CDR3 is CASSSNPSGTYEQYF. The CDR3 region has the DNA TGTGCCAGCAGTTCCAACCCTAGCGGAACCTACGAGCAGTACTTC.

This clone was observed a handful of times. The chain is built from TRBV10-2 and TRBJ1-2; 7 bases fit TRBD1. V shed 6 bases, J shed 0 bases, and the junction held 7 bases outside the gene matches. The CDR3 is 15 amino acids. Looked up from germline, CDR1 is WSHSY and CDR2 is SAAADI. The CDR3 DNA is TGCGCCAGCAGCCCATGGACAGGAGCTAACTATGGCTACACCTTC. Residues: CASSPWTGANYGYTF.

The chain recombines TRBV7-9 with TRBJ2-7; 7 nucleotides align to TRBD1. The CDR3 totals 16 residues. Germline CDR1 and CDR2: SEHNR and FQNEAQ (reference sequence). V dropped 4 bases and J dropped 6; count of bases not matched to a gene: 15. This chain's CDR3 is CASSSVLNIDRVEQYF. The CDR3 coding sequence is TGTGCCAGCAGCTCGGTACTTAACATTGACAGGGTCGAGCAGTACTTC.

The rearrangement uses TRBV6-1 and TRBJ2-7; D is perhaps TRBD1 (6 bases). V lost 8 bases to trimming and J lost 0 bases, with 17 bases between them. This CDR3 comprises 15 residues. Germline CDR1 reads MNHNS; CDR2 reads SASEGT. DNA for the CDR3: TGTGCCAGCGGGGGCAGGTCAACCACCTCCTACGAGCAGTACTTC. It yields the protein CASGGRSTTSYEQYF.